The TCR beta chain under discussion was sequenced for a study of T cell responses to AZD1222 COVID-19 vaccine. The assay was immunoSEQ multiplex PCR, and TCRdb's table has in-frame clones only and misses some. Of 150,000 to 200,000 clones in the sample, around 92% were seen once. From germline, CDR1 is SGHRS and CDR2 YFSETQ. V gave up 4 bases and J gave up 3 bases; unmatched junction bases: 6. This CDR3 is built from 16 residues. The J gene is TRBJ1-3, the V gene TRBV5-1; 11 bases agree with TRBD1. This sequence was found in an adult in good health. This material consisted of peripheral blood, taken on day 0 of AZD1222 vaccination. CDR3 bases: TGCGCCAGCAGCCCCAGGACAGGGGGCTTTGGAAACACCATATATTTT. It is translated as CASSPRTGGFGNTIYF.